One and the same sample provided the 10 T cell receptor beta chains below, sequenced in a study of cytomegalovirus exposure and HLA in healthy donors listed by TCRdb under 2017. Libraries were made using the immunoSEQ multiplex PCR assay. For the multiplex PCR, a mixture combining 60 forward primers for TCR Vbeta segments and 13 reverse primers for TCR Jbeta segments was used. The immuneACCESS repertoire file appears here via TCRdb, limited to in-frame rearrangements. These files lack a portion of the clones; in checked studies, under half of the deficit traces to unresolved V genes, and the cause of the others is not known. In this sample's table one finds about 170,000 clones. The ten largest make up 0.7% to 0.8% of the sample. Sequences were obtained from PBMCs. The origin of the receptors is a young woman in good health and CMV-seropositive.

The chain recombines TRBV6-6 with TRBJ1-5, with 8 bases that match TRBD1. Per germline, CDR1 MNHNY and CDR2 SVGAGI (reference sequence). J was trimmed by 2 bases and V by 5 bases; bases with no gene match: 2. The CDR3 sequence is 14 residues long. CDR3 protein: CASSGQGGNQPQHF. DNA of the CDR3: TGTGCCAGCAGTGGACAGGGAGGCAATCAGCCCCAGCATTTT.

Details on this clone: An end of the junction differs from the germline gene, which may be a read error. DNA for the CDR3: TGTGCCAGTAACCCTATCAGGGGGAGCGCGGAACAGCTGAACGCTGAAGCTTTCTTT. Translated, it gives CASNPIRGSAEQLNAEAFF. J is TRBJ1-1 and V is TRBV19, with 7 bases that match TRBD1. Per the germline V gene, CDR1 is LNHDA and CDR2 is SQIVND (reference sequence). The CDR3 covers 19 residues.

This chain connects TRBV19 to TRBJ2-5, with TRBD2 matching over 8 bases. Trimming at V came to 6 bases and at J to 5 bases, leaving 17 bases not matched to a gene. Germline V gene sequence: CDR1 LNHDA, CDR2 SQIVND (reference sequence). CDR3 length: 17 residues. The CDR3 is CASSRRGSGSGMETQYF. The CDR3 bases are TGTGCCAGTAGCCGTCGGGGGAGCGGGAGTGGAATGGAGACCCAGTACTTC.

The CDR3 here is CASTWGQGKNTEAFF. The CDR3 region has the DNA TGCGCCAGCACCTGGGGGCAGGGGAAGAACACTGAAGCTTTCTTT. V gene TRBV5-1 combines with J gene TRBJ1-1, with D possibly being TRBD1 (6 bases). The CDR3 is made up of 15 amino acids. Germline loops: CDR1 SGHRS, CDR2 YFSETQ. The V end lost 6 bases, the J end lost 1 base, and 16 bases lay between the germline ends.

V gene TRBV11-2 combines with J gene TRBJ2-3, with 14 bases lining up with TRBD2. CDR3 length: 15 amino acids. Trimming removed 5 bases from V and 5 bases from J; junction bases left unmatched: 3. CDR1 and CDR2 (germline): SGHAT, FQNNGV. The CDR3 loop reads CASSRGTSGRDTQYF. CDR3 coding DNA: TGTGCCAGCAGCCGGGGGACTAGCGGGAGAGATACGCAGTATTTT.

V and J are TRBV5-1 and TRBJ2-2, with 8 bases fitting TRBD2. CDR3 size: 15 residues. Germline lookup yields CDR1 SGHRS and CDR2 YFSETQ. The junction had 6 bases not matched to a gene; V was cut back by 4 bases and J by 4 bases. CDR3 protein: CASSNGLASTGELFF. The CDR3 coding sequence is TGCGCCAGCAGCAACGGACTAGCTAGCACCGGGGAGCTGTTTTTT.

The CDR3 region has the DNA TGTGCCAGCAGGGGGACAGTTAACACCGGGGAGCTGTTTTTT. This codes for CASRGTVNTGELFF. The rearrangement links TRBV2 to TRBJ2-2, with 7 nucleotides matching TRBD1. In germline, CDR1 is SNHLY, CDR2 FYNNEI. The CDR3 is 14 amino acids. V shed 6 bases and J 2 bases; nucleotides not matched to a gene: 3.

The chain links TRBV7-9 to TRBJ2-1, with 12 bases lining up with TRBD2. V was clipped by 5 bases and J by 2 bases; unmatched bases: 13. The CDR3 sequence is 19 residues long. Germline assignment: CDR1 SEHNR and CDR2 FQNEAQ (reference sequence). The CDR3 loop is CASSRSNFGLAGTYNEQFF. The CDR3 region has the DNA TGTGCCAGCAGCCGATCGAACTTTGGACTAGCGGGGACCTACAATGAGCAGTTCTTC.

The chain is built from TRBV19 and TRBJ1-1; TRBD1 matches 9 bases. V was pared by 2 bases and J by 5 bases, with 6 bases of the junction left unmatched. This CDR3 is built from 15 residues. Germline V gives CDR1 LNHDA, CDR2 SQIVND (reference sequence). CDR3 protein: CASSISGQGRTEAFF. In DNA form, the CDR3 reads TGTGCCAGTAGTATATCGGGACAGGGACGAACTGAAGCTTTCTTT.

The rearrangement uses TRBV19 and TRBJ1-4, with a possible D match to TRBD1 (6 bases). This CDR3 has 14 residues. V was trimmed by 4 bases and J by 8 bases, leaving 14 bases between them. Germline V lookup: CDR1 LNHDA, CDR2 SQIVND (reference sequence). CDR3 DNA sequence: TGTGCCAGTAGTAGGACAGCCAAGAGGGAAAAACTGTTTTTT. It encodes CASSRTAKREKLFF. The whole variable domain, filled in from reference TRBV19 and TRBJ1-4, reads DGGITQSPKYLFRKEGQNVTLSCEQNLNHDAMYWYRQDPGQGLRLIYYSQIVNDFQKGDIAEGYSVSREKKESFPLTVTSAQKNPTAFYLCASSRTAKREKLFFGSGTQLSVL.